Presented here are 3 T cell receptor beta chains from one specimen sequenced in a study of T-cell memory formation after mild COVID-19. TCRdb passed the 5' RACE reads through MiXCR, listing each CDR3 protein once. This sample carries around 300,000 distinct CDR3 sequences, 10% to 15% of them seen once, and the ten largest clones take about a fifth. Material for sequencing was PBMCs or a T cell subset sorted from them (not recorded which). These receptors were taken from a man aged 18 to 30 who had mild COVID-19 (a few samples of this study predate the infection). Cell type and time point are not known.

This clonotype was seen only a few times. The rearrangement joins TRBV6-6 to TRBJ2-5, with TRBD2 matching 9 bases. The germline V gene encodes CDR1 MNHNY and CDR2 SVGAGI (reference sequence). The CDR3 consists of 14 residues. With 10 bases clipped from V and 2 bases from J, the junction kept 8 bases outside the gene matches. The chain's CDR3 is CAISEAGGQETQYF. DNA for the CDR3: TGTGCCATCTCGGAGGCGGGGGGGCAAGAGACCCAGTACTTC.

This clonotype was seen only a few times. The gene calls are TRBV7-2 and TRBJ2-5, with unresolved D. Per germline, CDR1 SGHTA and CDR2 FQGNSA. The CDR3 totals 12 residues. V was clipped by 3 bases and J by 7 bases, with 9 bases between them. The CDR3 DNA is TGTGCCAGCAGCTTCGGAGCTGGGACCCAGTACTTC. Encoded protein: CASSFGAGTQYF. Variable domain in full (rest from reference TRBV7-2 and TRBJ2-5): GAGVSQSPSNKVTEKGKDVELRCDPISGHTALYWYRQSLGQGLEFLIYFQGNSAPDKSGLPSDRFSAERTGGSVSTLTIQRTQQEDSAVYLCASSFGAGTQYFGPGTRLLVL.

This chain links TRBV4-3 with TRBJ2-1; 7 bases are shared with TRBD2. Germline-derived CDR1 and CDR2 are LGHNA and YSLEER. There are 17 residues in the CDR3. V shed 0 bases and J 0 bases; nucleotides not matched to a gene: 5. CDR3 in amino acids: CASSQDWRGSSYNEQFF. The CDR3 DNA sequence: TGCGCCAGCAGCCAAGATTGGCGGGGGAGCTCCTACAATGAGCAGTTCTTC.